Below are 29 T cell receptor beta chains sequenced from a single sample in a study of blood T cell repertoires in COVID-19 (dated by TCRdb to the early 2020s). The library relied on the immunoSEQ multiplex PCR assay. This is the immuneACCESS table as TCRdb keeps it, with only in-frame sequences that have V and J called. A part of the clones is gone; compared with another copy, unresolved V genes explain less than half, and the rest is unexplained. In all, the sample holds 180,000 or so clones, and roughly 86% of those were seen once. Roughly 2.8% of the sample lies in the top ten. Material: peripheral blood. Source of these receptors: a woman aged 30 to 39 with active or convalescent COVID-19.

The rearrangement uses TRBV5-1 and TRBJ2-3, with D unclear. The CDR3 contains 12 residues. The V end lost 4 bases, the J end lost 6 bases, and 9 bases lay between the germline ends. Germline values: CDR1 SGHRS, CDR2 YFSETQ. CDR3 region: CASSPLRDTQYF. As DNA, the CDR3 is TGCGCCAGCAGCCCTCTTCGGGATACGCAGTATTTT.

V is TRBV23-1 and J is TRBJ1-2; D is undetermined. TRBV23-1 is placed among ORFs of uncertain function. The ends were cut back, 0 bases at V and 8 bases at J, with 10 bases in the middle. This CDR3 spans 13 amino acids. The CDR3 coding sequence is TGCGCCAGCAGTCAATCGGAGGCAGACGGCTACACCTTC. Translated, it gives CASSQSEADGYTF.

The chain carries TRBV2 and TRBJ1-2; 7 nucleotides align to TRBD1. Germline CDR1 is SNHLY and CDR2 is FYNNEI. The CDR3 spans 15 residues. The V gene end was trimmed by 6 bases and the J gene end by 7 bases; junction bases not matched to a gene: 14. The CDR3 here is CASRAIRGVSSGYTF. The CDR3 DNA follows: TGTGCCAGCAGAGCCATCAGGGGGGTTTCTTCTGGCTACACCTTC.

The V and J genes are TRBV5-8 and TRBJ1-2; the D gene is possibly TRBD1 (5 bases). The CDR3 runs to 14 residues. Trimming pared 4 bases from V and 2 bases from J, leaving 12 bases between. The germline V gene encodes CDR1 SGHTS and CDR2 YDEGEE. The DNA of the CDR3 is TGTGCCAGCAGCCGGACATTTTCGAACTATGGCTACACCTTC. Translated, it gives CASSRTFSNYGYTF.

This chain connects TRBV14 to TRBJ1-1, with D uncertain. The CDR3 sequence is 13 residues long. With 4 bases removed from V and 5 bases from J, the gap between germline ends came to 11 bases. Germline CDR1 and CDR2: SGHDN and FVKESK. CDR3 region: CASSRTDWTEAFF. CDR3 in DNA: TGTGCCAGCAGCCGGACTGATTGGACTGAAGCTTTCTTT.

V gene TRBV27 combines with J gene TRBJ2-7, with D hard to call. The V end lost 2 bases, the J end lost 2 bases, and 13 bases lay between the germline ends. CDR3 length equals 15 residues. Germline CDR1 is MNHEY and CDR2 is SMNVEV (reference sequence). The CDR3 sequence: CASSLKQPNPYEQYF. The CDR3 nucleotides read TGTGCCAGCAGTTTAAAACAGCCAAATCCCTACGAGCAGTACTTC.

The V call is TRBV5-4, the J call TRBJ1-1; maybe TRBD1 (5 bases). The V end was cut by 0 bases, the J end by 4 bases, with 10 bases between. Per the germline V gene, CDR1 is SGHNT and CDR2 is YYREEE (reference sequence). The CDR3 has 14 residues. The CDR3 nucleotides read TGTGCCAGCAGCTTGGGGGGCATGGGCACTGAAGCTTTCTTT. This translates into CASSLGGMGTEAFF.

V gene TRBV28 combines with J gene TRBJ1-1, with no clear D. Trimming took 5 bases from V and 1 from J, leaving 8 bases between them. CDR3 length: 13 residues. CDR1 is MDHEN and CDR2 is SYDVKM in the germline V gene. CDR3 residues: CASSTHPNTEAFF. The CDR3 DNA follows: TGTGCCAGCAGTACACACCCGAACACTGAAGCTTTCTTT.

The chain recombines TRBV6-4 with TRBJ2-3, with 7 bases that match TRBD2. Germline V lookup: CDR1 MRHNA, CDR2 SNTAGT. The CDR3 covers 14 residues. Losses at the gene ends were 5 bases for V and 2 bases for J; bases not matched to a gene: 4. Written as DNA, the CDR3 is TGTGCCAGCAGTACGACTAGCACCACAGATACGCAGTATTTT. Protein sequence: CASSTTSTTDTQYF.

This clone rates as medium-sized. Mismatch with germline at one junction end may stem from a read error. V usage is TRBV2 and J usage is TRBJ2-1; 8 nucleotides match TRBD2. Germline V gene sequence: CDR1 SNHLY, CDR2 FYNNEI. CDR3 length: 12 residues. CDR3 amino acids: CASSEGPSGSLF. The DNA of the CDR3 is TGTGCCAGCAGTGAAGGTCCTAGCGGGTCCCTCTTC.

The chain couples TRBV3-1 (or the pseudogene TRBV3-2) to TRBJ1-2; TRBD1 matches 7 bases. V lost 1 base to trimming and J lost 8 bases; unmatched junction nucleotides: 10. The CDR3 length is 15 residues. Germline V gene data show CDR1 as LGHDT and CDR2 as YNNKEL (reference sequence). The CDR3 reads CASSQVPATGYGYTF. CDR3 bases: TGTGCCAGCAGCCAAGTCCCCGCGACAGGGTACGGCTACACCTTC.

This rearrangement joins TRBV19 to TRBJ2-7; the D gene is possibly TRBD1 (8 bases). The CDR3 consists of 16 residues. Trimming stripped 5 bases from V and 2 bases from J, with 19 bases between. Germline V gives CDR1 LNHDA, CDR2 SQIVND (reference sequence). The CDR3 coding sequence is TGTGCCAGTAGTCCCTATGGACAGGGAGGGACCTACGAGCAGTACTTC. It codes for CASSPYGQGGTYEQYF.

The chain links TRBV6-5 to TRBJ1-1, with D possibly matching TRBD1 (6 bases). Trimming stripped 2 bases from V and 5 bases from J, with 12 bases between. CDR1 is MNHEY and CDR2 is SVGAGI in the germline V gene. CDR3 size: 14 residues. The CDR3 coding sequence is TGTGCCAGCAGTTACGTTGGGGGCGGGACTGAAGCTTTCTTT. Its translation: CASSYVGGGTEAFF.

The chain links TRBV3-1 (or the pseudogene TRBV3-2) to TRBJ1-5, with 7 positions matching TRBD1. Germline CDR1 is LGHDT and CDR2 is YNNKEL (reference sequence). This CDR3 is 15 amino acids long. J was trimmed by 7 bases and V by 4 bases; bases with no gene match: 10. The CDR3 coding sequence is TGTGCCAGCAGCCGCGGACAGGTTCGAGGCCAGCCCCAGCATTTT. Amino acids: CASSRGQVRGQPQHF.

Notes on this clone: The same CDR3 arises from other DNA sequences in this sample as well. The V and J genes are TRBV6-6 and TRBJ1-2, with 8 bases fitting TRBD1. From germline, CDR1 is MNHNY and CDR2 SVGAGI (reference sequence). Germline trimming cut 6 bases from V and 3 bases from J; bases unmatched to any gene: 3. The CDR3 loop spans 13 amino acids. CDR3 sequence (DNA): TGTGCCAGCAGCCCGACAGGGGACTATGGCTACACCTTC. The encoded protein is CASSPTGDYGYTF.

This clone appeared a single time. The chain combines TRBV24-1 with TRBJ2-5, with 7 bases aligning to TRBD1. J gave up 0 bases and V 3 bases, and 3 bases lay outside the gene matches. Germline V lookup: CDR1 KGHDR, CDR2 SFDVKD. The CDR3 is 15 residues long. The CDR3 here is CATSDQGQYQETQYF. CDR3 DNA: TGTGCCACCAGTGATCAGGGACAGTACCAAGAGACCCAGTACTTC.

CDR3 sequence reads: CASRAGTAPNTEAFF. CDR3 coding DNA: TGTGCCAGCAGAGCCGGGACAGCGCCGAACACTGAAGCTTTCTTT. The chain joins TRBV6-5 to TRBJ1-1, with TRBD1 matching over 7 bases. CDR3 length equals 15 residues. Trimming took 6 bases from V and 1 from J; bases not matched to a gene: 8. The germline gives CDR1 MNHEY, CDR2 SVGAGI.

This clone was recorded once. V usage is TRBV28 and J usage is TRBJ2-6; the D gene is possibly TRBD1 (6 bases). Trimming shortened V by 5 bases and J by 1 base, and 12 bases separated the two germline ends. The CDR3 consists of 16 residues. Germline CDR1 and CDR2: MDHEN and SYDVKM. The DNA for the CDR3 is TGTGCCAGCAGTCGTAACAGGGTTTCTGGGGCCAACGTCCTGACTTTC. It encodes CASSRNRVSGANVLTF.

This chain links TRBV9 with TRBJ2-5; 9 bases line up with TRBD2. Looked up from germline, CDR1 is SGDLS and CDR2 is YYNGEE. The V gene end was trimmed by 0 bases and the J gene end by 0 bases; junction bases not matched to a gene: 6. The CDR3 loop spans 17 amino acids. CDR3 sequence: CASSVGLAGIYQETQYF. The CDR3 bases are TGTGCCAGCAGCGTAGGTCTAGCGGGGATCTACCAAGAGACCCAGTACTTC.

The CDR3 here is CARRVNYGYTF. CDR3 bases: TGTGCAAGGAGGGTCAACTATGGCTACACCTTC. This chain uses TRBV30 with TRBJ1-2; D call uncertain. The CDR3 spans 11 residues. Germline-derived CDR1 and CDR2 are GTSNPN and SVGIG (reference sequence).

This chain uses TRBV4-1 with TRBJ2-1; 8 bases line up with TRBD2. The V gene's germline CDR1 is MGHRA and CDR2 YSYEKL. Unmatched junction bases numbered 4, after V lost 1 base and J lost 2 bases. This CDR3 comprises 16 residues. DNA for the CDR3: TGCGCCAGCAGCCAAGCACTAGCGGAGACCTACAATGAGCAGTTCTTC. As protein: CASSQALAETYNEQFF.

The chain joins TRBV7-2 to TRBJ2-3; D may be TRBD2 (5 bases). Germline CDR1 and CDR2: SGHTA and FQGNSA. The length of the CDR3 is 16 residues. Trimming pared 1 base from V and 4 bases from J, leaving 15 bases between. The CDR3: CASSLEGPGNSDTQYF. The CDR3 region has the DNA TGTGCCAGCAGCTTAGAGGGTCCGGGAAACTCAGATACGCAGTATTTT.

The V call is TRBV24-1, the J call TRBJ1-1; D remains unclear. Germline CDR1 is KGHDR and CDR2 is SFDVKD. Deletions cut 5 bases from V and 2 bases from J, with 14 bases between. The CDR3 runs to 15 residues. The CDR3 is CATSVGSGKNTEAFF. CDR3 nucleotides: TGTGCCACCAGTGTCGGTTCGGGAAAAAACACTGAAGCTTTCTTT.

J is TRBJ1-6 and V is TRBV19; TRBD1 matches at 7 bases. This CDR3 is built from 19 residues. J was trimmed by 9 bases and V by 2 bases; bases with no gene match: 19. Germline CDR1 and CDR2: LNHDA and SQIVND (reference sequence). CDR3 amino acids: CASSIIWVRQGVSTSPLHF. For the CDR3, the DNA is TGTGCCAGTAGTATAATCTGGGTGCGGCAGGGGGTCTCTACTTCACCCCTCCACTTT.

This clone was picked up a small number of times. The chain uses TRBV19 and TRBJ1-3; no definite D call. V dropped 6 bases and J dropped 0 bases, with 12 bases sitting between them. The CDR3 contains 15 residues. From germline, CDR1 is LNHDA and CDR2 SQIVND (reference sequence). This CDR3 is CASSPSSGSGNTIYF. Here the CDR3 DNA reads TGTGCCAGTAGCCCCTCCTCGGGCTCTGGAAACACCATATATTTT.

The DNA of the CDR3 is TGTGCCTGGAGTGTTCAAATATCGGTGGGAGACACTGAAGCTTTCTTT. Its protein product is CAWSVQISVGDTEAFF. The chain carries TRBV30 and TRBJ1-1; D is ambiguous. This CDR3 is 16 amino acids long. Germline lookup yields CDR1 GTSNPN and CDR2 SVGIG (reference sequence). With 0 bases removed from V and 3 bases from J, the gap between germline ends came to 17 bases. Full variable domain (rest looked up from reference TRBV30 and TRBJ1-1): SQTIHQWPATLVQPVGSPLSLECTVEGTSNPNLYWYRQAAGRGLQLLFYSVGIGQISSEVPQNLSASRPQDRQFILSSKKLLLSDSGFYLCAWSVQISVGDTEAFFGQGTRLTVV.

This clone has just a few counts. The rearrangement links TRBV2 to TRBJ2-2; 7 nucleotides match TRBD1. The CDR3 extends over 15 amino acids. Germline V lookup: CDR1 SNHLY, CDR2 FYNNEI. The V and J ends lost 4 bases and 4 bases, in that order; junction bases with no gene match: 6. The CDR3 spells CASSVEQGSTGELFF. The CDR3 DNA reads TGTGCCAGCAGTGTAGAACAGGGGAGCACCGGGGAGCTGTTTTTT.

The V gene is TRBV7-2, the J gene TRBJ1-3, with 10 bases aligning to TRBD1. V lost 0 bases and J lost 3; bases outside the gene matches: 8. This CDR3 is 18 amino acids long. Germline-derived CDR1 and CDR2 are SGHTA and FQGNSA. The CDR3 is CASSLALGTGAFGNTIYF. CDR3 sequence (DNA): TGTGCCAGCAGCTTAGCGCTAGGGACAGGGGCATTTGGAAACACCATATATTTT.

The J gene is TRBJ2-7, the V gene TRBV5-1, with TRBD1 identical over 11 bases. The CDR3 runs to 14 residues. Germline CDR1 SGHRS, CDR2 YFSETQ. V lost 4 bases to trimming and J lost 3 bases; unmatched junction nucleotides: 3. In DNA, the CDR3 is TGCGCCAGCAGCGAGGGACAGGGGGTCTACGAGCAGTACTTC. Its protein product is CASSEGQGVYEQYF. Full variable domain (outside the CDR3, taken from reference TRBV5-1 and TRBJ2-7): KAGVTQTPRYLIKTRGQQVTLSCSPISGHRSVSWYQQTPGQGLQFLFEYFSETQRNKGNFPGRFSGRQFSNSRSEMNVSTLELGDSALYLCASSEGQGVYEQYFGPGTRLTVT.